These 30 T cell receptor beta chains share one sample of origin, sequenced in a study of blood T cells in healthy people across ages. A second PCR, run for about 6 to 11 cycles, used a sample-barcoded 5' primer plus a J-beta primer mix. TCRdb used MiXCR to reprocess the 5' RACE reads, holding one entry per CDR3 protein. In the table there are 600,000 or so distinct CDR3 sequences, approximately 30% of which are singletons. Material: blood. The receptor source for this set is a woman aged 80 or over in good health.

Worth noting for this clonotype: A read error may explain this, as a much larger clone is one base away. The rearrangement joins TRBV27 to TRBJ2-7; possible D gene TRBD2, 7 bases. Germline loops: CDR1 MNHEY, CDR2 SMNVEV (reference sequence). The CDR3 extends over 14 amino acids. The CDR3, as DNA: TGTGCCTGCAGTTTACGGGGGGCCTCCTACGAGCAGTACTTC. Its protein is CACSLRGASYEQYF.

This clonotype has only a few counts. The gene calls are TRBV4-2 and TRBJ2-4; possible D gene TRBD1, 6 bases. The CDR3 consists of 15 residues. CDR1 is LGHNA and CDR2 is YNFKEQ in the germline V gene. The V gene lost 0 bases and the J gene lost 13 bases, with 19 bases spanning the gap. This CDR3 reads CASSQDPTPGDEQYF. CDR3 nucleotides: TGTGCCAGCAGCCAAGATCCGACCCCAGGGGATGAGCAGTACTTC.

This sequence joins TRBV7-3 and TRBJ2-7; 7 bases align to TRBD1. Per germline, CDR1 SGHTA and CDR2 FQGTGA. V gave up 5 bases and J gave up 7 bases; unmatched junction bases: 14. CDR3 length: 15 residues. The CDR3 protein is CASSVSRGSFNEQYF. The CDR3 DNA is TGTGCCAGCAGCGTTAGCAGGGGGTCGTTCAATGAGCAGTACTTC.

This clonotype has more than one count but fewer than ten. The CDR3 coding sequence is TGTGCCTGGAGTGTTCTGAGGGTTATCGCCACTGAAGCTTTCTTT. It specifies CAWSVLRVIATEAFF. The J gene is TRBJ1-1, the V gene TRBV30, with D hard to call. There are 15 residues in the CDR3. V lost 0 bases and J lost 4, with 15 bases in between. CDR1 GTSNPN and CDR2 SVGIG come from the germline V gene (reference sequence). The variable domain in full, completed from reference TRBV30 and TRBJ1-1, reads SQTIHQWPATLVQPVGSPLSLECTVEGTSNPNLYWYRQAAGRGLQLLFYSVGIGQISSEVPQNLSASRPQDRQFILSSKKLLLSDSGFYLCAWSVLRVIATEAFFGQGTRLTVV.

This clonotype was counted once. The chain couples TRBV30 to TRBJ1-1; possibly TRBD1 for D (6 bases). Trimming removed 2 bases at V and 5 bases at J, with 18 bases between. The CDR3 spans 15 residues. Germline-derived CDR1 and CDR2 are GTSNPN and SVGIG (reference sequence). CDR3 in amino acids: CAWSRGGQGGTEAFF. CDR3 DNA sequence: TGTGCCTGGAGTCGGGGGGGACAAGGGGGGACTGAAGCTTTCTTT.

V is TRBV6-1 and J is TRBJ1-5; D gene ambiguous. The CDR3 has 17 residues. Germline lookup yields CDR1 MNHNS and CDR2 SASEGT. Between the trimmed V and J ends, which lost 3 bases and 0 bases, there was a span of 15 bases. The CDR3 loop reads CASSEVRGGISNQPQHF. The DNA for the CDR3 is TGTGCCAGCAGTGAGGTCCGGGGAGGGATTAGCAATCAGCCCCAGCATTTT.

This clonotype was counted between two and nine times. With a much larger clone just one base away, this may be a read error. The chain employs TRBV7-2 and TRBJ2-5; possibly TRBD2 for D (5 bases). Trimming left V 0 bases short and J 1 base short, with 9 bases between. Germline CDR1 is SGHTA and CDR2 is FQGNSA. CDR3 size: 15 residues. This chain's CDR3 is CASSLADRGQETQYF. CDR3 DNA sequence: TGTGCCAGCAGCTTAGCGGACCGGGGCCAAGAGACCCAGTACTTC. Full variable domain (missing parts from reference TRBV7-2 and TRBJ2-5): GAGVSQSPSNKVTEKGKDVELRCDPISGHTALYWYRQSLGQGLEFLIYFQGNSAPDKSGLPSDRFSAERTGGSVSTLTIQRTQQEDSAVYLCASSLADRGQETQYFGPGTRLLVL.

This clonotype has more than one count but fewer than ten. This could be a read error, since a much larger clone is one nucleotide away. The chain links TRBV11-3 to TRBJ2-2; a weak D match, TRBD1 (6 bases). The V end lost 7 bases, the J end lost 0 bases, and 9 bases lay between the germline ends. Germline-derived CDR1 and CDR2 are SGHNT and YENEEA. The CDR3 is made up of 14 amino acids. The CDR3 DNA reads TGTGCCAGCACGGGACAAACGAACACCGGGGAGCTGTTTTTT. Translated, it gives CASTGQTNTGELFF.

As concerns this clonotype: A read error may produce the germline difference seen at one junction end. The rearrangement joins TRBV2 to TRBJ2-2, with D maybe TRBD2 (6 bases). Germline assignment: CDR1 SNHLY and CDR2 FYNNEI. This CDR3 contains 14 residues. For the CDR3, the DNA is TGTGCCAGCACCGCCCCCTCTTCCGGCGGGGAGCGGTTTTTT. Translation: CASTAPSSGGERFF.

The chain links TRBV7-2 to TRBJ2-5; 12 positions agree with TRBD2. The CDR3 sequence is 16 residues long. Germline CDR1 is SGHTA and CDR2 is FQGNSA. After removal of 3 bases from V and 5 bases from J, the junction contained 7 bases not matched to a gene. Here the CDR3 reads CASSLPLAGGLETQYF. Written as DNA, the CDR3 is TGTGCCAGCAGCTTGCCCCTAGCGGGGGGGCTGGAGACCCAGTACTTC.

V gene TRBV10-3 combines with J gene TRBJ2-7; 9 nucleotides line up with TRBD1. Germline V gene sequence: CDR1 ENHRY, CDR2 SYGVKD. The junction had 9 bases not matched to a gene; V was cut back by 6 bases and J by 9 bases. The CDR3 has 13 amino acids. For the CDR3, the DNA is TGTGCCATCAGCCCCGGGACAGGGCTCGGGCAGTACTTC. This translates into CAISPGTGLGQYF.

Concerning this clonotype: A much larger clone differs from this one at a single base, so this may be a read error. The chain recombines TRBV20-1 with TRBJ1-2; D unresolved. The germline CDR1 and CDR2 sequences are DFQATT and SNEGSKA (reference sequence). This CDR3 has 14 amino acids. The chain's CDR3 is CSARETRNNYGHTF. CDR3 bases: TGCAGTGCTAGAGAGACCCGGAATAACTATGGCCACACCTTC.

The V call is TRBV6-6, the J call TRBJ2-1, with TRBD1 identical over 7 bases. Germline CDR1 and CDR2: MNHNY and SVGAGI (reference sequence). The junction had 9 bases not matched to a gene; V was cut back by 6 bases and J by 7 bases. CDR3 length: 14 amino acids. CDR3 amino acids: CASRRTGSFNEQFF. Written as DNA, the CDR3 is TGTGCCAGCAGACGGACAGGCAGCTTTAATGAGCAGTTCTTC.

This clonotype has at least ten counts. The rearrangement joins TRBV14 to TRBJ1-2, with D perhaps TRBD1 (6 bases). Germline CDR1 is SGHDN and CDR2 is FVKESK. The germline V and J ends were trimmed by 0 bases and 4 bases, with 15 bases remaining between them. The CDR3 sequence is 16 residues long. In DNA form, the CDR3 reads TGTGCCAGCAGCCAAGATCCCCGGGGGCGAGTCTATGGCTACACCTTC. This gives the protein CASSQDPRGRVYGYTF.

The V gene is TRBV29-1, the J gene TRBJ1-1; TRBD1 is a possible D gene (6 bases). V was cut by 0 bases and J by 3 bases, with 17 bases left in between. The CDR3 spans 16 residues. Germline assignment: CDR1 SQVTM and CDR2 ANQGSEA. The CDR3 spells CSVEDLLRGPDTEAFF. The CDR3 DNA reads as TGCAGCGTTGAAGATCTCTTACGGGGGCCAGACACTGAAGCTTTCTTT.

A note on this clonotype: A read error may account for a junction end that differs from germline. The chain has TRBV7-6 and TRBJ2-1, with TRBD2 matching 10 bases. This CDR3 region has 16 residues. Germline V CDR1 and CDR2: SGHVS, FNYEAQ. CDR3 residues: CAGSEESGGAGDEQFF. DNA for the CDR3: TGTGCCGGCAGTGAAGAGAGCGGGGGGGCCGGCGATGAGCAGTTCTTC.

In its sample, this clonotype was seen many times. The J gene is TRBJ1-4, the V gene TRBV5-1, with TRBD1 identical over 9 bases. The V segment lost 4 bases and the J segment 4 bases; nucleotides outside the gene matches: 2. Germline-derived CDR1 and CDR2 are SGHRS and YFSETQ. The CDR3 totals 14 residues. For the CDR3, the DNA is TGCGCCAGCAGCGGGGGACAGGGTAATGAAAAACTGTTTTTT. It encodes CASSGGQGNEKLFF.

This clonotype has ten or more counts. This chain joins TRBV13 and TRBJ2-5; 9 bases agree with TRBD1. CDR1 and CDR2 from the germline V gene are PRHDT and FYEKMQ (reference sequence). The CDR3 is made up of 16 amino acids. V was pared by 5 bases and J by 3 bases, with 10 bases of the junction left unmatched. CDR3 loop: CASSAPGQGTEETQYF. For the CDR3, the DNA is TGTGCCAGCAGCGCACCGGGACAGGGTACCGAAGAGACCCAGTACTTC.

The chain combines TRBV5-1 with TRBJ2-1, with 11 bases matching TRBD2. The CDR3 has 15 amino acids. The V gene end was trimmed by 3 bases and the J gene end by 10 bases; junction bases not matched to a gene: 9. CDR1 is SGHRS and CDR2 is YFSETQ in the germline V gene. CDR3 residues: CASSWGLADAGEQFF. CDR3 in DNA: TGCGCCAGCAGCTGGGGACTAGCGGACGCAGGGGAGCAGTTCTTC.

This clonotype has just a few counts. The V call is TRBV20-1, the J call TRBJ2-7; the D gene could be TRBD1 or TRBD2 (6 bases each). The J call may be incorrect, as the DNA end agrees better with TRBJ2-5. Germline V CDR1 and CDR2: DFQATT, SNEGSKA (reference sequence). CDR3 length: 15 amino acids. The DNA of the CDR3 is TGCAGTGCTAGAGCCCCGGGGGCCTACGGAGAGACCCAGTACTTC. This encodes CSARAPGAYGETQYF.

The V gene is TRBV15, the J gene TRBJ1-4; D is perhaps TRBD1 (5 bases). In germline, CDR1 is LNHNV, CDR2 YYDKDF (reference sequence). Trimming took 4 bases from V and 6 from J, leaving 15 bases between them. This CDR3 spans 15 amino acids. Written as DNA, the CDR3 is TGTGCCACCAGCAAGAGGTCGGTGGGGGATGAAAAACTGTTTTTT. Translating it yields CATSKRSVGDEKLFF.

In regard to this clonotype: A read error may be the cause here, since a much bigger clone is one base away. This CDR3 reads CSVVMTGLNYGHTF. DNA for the CDR3: TGCAGCGTCGTCATGACAGGATTAAACTATGGCCACACCTTC. This chain joins TRBV29-1 and TRBJ1-2, with a weak D call TRBD1 (6 bases). The CDR3 runs 14 residues. Germline-derived CDR1 and CDR2 are SQVTM and ANQGSEA.

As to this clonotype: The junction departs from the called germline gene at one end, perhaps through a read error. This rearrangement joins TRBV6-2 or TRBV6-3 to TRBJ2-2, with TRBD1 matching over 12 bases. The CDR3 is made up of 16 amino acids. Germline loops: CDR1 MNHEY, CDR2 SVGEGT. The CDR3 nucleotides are TGTGCCAGCAGTTACCTGGGACAGGGGGCGGCCGGGGAGCGGTTTTTT. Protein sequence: CASSYLGQGAAGERFF.

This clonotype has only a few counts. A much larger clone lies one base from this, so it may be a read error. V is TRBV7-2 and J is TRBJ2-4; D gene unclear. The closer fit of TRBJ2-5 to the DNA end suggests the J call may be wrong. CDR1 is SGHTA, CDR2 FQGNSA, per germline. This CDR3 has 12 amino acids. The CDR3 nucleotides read TGTGTCAGCAGTATTGGGTATGAGACCCAGTACTTC. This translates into CVSSIGYETQYF.

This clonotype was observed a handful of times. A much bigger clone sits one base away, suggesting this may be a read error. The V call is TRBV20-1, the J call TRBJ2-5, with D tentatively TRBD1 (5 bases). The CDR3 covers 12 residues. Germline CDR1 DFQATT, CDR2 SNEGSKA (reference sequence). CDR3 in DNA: TGCAGTGCTTCAGGGTACCAAGAGACCCGGTACTTC. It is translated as CSASGYQETRYF.

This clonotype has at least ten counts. The CDR3 sequence: CASSQASGGTGELFF. The CDR3 nucleotides read TGCGCCAGCAGCCAAGCTAGCGGGGGGACCGGGGAGCTGTTTTTT. The V and J genes are TRBV4-3 and TRBJ2-2; TRBD2 matches at 11 bases. The V segment lost 1 base and the J segment 5 bases; nucleotides outside the gene matches: 0. CDR1 is LGHNA, CDR2 YSLEER, per germline. The CDR3 covers 15 residues.

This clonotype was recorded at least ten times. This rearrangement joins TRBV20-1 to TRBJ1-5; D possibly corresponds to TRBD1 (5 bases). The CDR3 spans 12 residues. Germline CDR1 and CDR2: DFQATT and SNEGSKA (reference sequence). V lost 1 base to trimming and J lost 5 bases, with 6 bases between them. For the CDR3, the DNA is TGCAGTGCTAGAGGGGGGGATCAGCCCCAGCATTTT. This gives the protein CSARGGDQPQHF.

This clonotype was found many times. CDR3 loop: CASSTQGGTDTQYF. The CDR3 DNA follows: TGTGCCAGTAGTACACAGGGGGGCACAGATACGCAGTATTTT. The chain couples TRBV19 to TRBJ2-3, with 8 bases lining up with TRBD1. Per germline, CDR1 LNHDA and CDR2 SQIVND (reference sequence). The CDR3 loop spans 14 amino acids. V dropped 4 bases and J dropped 1; count of bases not matched to a gene: 1.

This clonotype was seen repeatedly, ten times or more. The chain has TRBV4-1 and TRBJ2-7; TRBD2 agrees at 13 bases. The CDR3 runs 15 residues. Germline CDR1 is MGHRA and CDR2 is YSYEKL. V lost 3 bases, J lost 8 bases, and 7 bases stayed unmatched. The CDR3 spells CASSHAGTSGDQQYF. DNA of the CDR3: TGCGCCAGCAGCCATGCCGGGACTAGCGGGGACCAGCAGTACTTC.

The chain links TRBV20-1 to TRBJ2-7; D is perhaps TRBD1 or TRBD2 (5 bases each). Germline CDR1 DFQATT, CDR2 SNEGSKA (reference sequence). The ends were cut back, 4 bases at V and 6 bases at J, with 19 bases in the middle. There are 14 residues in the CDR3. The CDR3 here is CSAKDESQRGEQYF. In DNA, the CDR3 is TGCAGTGCTAAGGATGAGTCCCAGAGGGGCGAGCAGTACTTC.